A few counts support the clone carrying this T cell receptor (beta chain). The antigen is not known. This sample was included in a study of cytomegalovirus exposure and HLA in healthy donors. The donors (healthy individuals) were bone marrow donors. The CDR3 runs 18 residues. V was cut by 2 bases and J by 1 base, with 21 bases left in between. CDR1 and CDR2 from the germline V gene are SGHTS and YDEGEE. Regarding the study as a whole: Presence/absence results assume similar sequencing depth per donor, which may not hold.

Primers for the PCR totalled 60 Vbeta and 13 Jbeta. Method: immunoSEQ multiplex PCR; TCRdb's copy keeps in-frame clones and lacks some. The sample contains around 100,000 clones, 50% to 80% of which appear only once. Sequenced: PBMCs. The chain joins TRBV5-8 to TRBJ1-2; D unclear. This TCR came from a young man in good health and CMV-seronegative. The CDR3 spells CASSLVGVKGSHNYGYTF. The CDR3 nucleotides are TGTGCCAGCAGCTTAGTGGGAGTGAAAGGGTCCCATAACTATGGCTACACCTTC.